The 9 T cell receptor beta chains below all came from one sample that was sequenced in a study of shared clonotypes between healthy human individuals. Sequencing was performed with immunoSEQ multiplex PCR; in TCRdb, only in-frame clones are kept and a portion is missing. The sample yields fewer than 700,000 clones, about 95% seen once. Terminally differentiated effector memory CD45RA+ cells were left out of the naive CD8 fraction, which was CD45RO-negative and positively selected for CCR7. The source material was naive CD8+ T cells sorted from blood. These receptors all stem from a woman in her twenties or thirties in good health.

The chain recombines TRBV28 with TRBJ2-7, with 11 bases matching TRBD2. The germline CDR1 and CDR2 sequences are MDHEN and SYDVKM. V was pared by 3 bases and J by 9 bases, with 4 bases of the junction left unmatched. This CDR3 contains 13 residues. CDR3 nucleotide sequence: TGTGCCAGCAGTTTGACCCTAGCGGGAGGGCAGTACTTC. The encoded protein is CASSLTLAGGQYF.

The V and J genes are TRBV6-1 and TRBJ2-7; D unclear. With 2 bases removed from V and 3 bases from J, the gap between germline ends came to 14 bases. Germline values: CDR1 MNHNS, CDR2 SASEGT. The CDR3 sequence is 15 residues long. The CDR3 region is CASSETVSSNYEQYF. CDR3 sequence (DNA): TGTGCCAGCAGTGAAACGGTTAGCAGCAACTACGAGCAGTACTTC.

This sequence joins TRBV6-6 and TRBJ1-2; unclear D gene. Trimming pared 0 bases from V and 6 bases from J, leaving 14 bases between. This CDR3 region has 15 residues. Germline loops: CDR1 MNHNY, CDR2 SVGAGI (reference sequence). Here the CDR3 reads CASSYSLRASDGYTF. CDR3 nucleotides: TGTGCCAGCAGTTACTCTTTGAGGGCTTCGGATGGCTACACCTTC.

The chain has TRBV6-5 and TRBJ2-1, with D possibly being TRBD1 (5 bases). Germline loops: CDR1 MNHEY, CDR2 SVGAGI. Trimming left V 5 bases short and J 10 bases short, with 9 bases between. This CDR3 has 11 residues. The CDR3 DNA follows: TGTGCCAGCAGTACAGGCTGGGAGCAGTTCTTC. It yields the protein CASSTGWEQFF.

This clone was counted once. The rearrangement uses TRBV11-2 and TRBJ1-3; no definite D call. This CDR3 is 14 amino acids long. Germline lookup yields CDR1 SGHAT and CDR2 FQNNGV. The V and J ends lost 1 base and 0 bases respectively, with 4 bases between them. CDR3 nucleotides: TGTGCCAGCAGCTTAGTGGACTCTGGAAACACCATATATTTT. This gives the protein CASSLVDSGNTIYF. The full variable domain, completed using reference TRBV11-2 and TRBJ1-3, is EAGVAQSPRYKIIEKRQSVAFWCNPISGHATLYWYQQILGQGPKLLIQFQNNGVVDDSQLPKDRFSAERLKGVDSTLKIQPAKLEDSAVYLCASSLVDSGNTIYFGEGSWLTVV.

The chain couples TRBV28 to TRBJ2-7; D is possibly TRBD2 (6 bases). This CDR3 spans 15 amino acids. Germline values: CDR1 MDHEN, CDR2 SYDVKM. Trimming removed 5 bases from V and 4 bases from J, with 18 bases in between. The CDR3 loop is CASSGLWGVLYEQYF. CDR3 sequence (DNA): TGTGCCAGCAGTGGTCTTTGGGGGGTTTTATACGAGCAGTACTTC.

This chain uses TRBV6-5 with TRBJ2-5; unclear D gene. CDR1 is MNHEY, CDR2 SVGAGI, per germline. Trimming cost V 6 bases and J 4 bases, with 9 bases left between them. The CDR3 is 12 amino acids. As DNA, the CDR3 is TGTGCCAGCAGGAAATTGGGAGAGACCCAGTACTTC. Residues: CASRKLGETQYF.

This clone was found once. The sample carries other DNA sequences with the same CDR3. The chain joins TRBV9 to TRBJ2-7; D uncertain. Germline assignment: CDR1 SGDLS and CDR2 YYNGEE. The CDR3 has 11 residues. V was clipped by 0 bases and J by 7 bases, with 5 bases between them. The CDR3 sequence is CASSVGGEQYF. The CDR3 DNA sequence: TGTGCCAGCAGCGTAGGTGGGGAGCAGTACTTC.

The table lists this clone with a count of one. The rearrangement links TRBV10-3 to TRBJ2-1, with D uncertain. V lost 2 bases to trimming and J lost 6 bases, with 17 bases between them. CDR1 is ENHRY, CDR2 SYGVKD, per germline. The CDR3 sequence is 16 residues long. The CDR3 nucleotides read TGTGCCATCAGTGAGATGTCGGCGAGCCTCCCCAATGAGCAGTTCTTC. Protein: CAISEMSASLPNEQFF.